These 4 T cell receptor beta chains originate from one sample sequenced in a study of CD8 T cells in ankylosing spondylitis. TCRdb itself ran the 5' RACE reads through MiXCR, one entry per CDR3 protein. The sample holds roughly 130,000 distinct CDR3 sequences, 7% to 10% seen once. Sequenced material: blood, either unsorted or a sorted T cell fraction (not recorded which). All receptors derive from a male donor with ankylosing spondylitis or in good health (not recorded which).

This clonotype was seen at least ten times. V and J are TRBV20-1 and TRBJ2-1, with 9 bases aligning to TRBD2. Per germline, CDR1 DFQATT and CDR2 SNEGSKA (reference sequence). The CDR3 has 15 amino acids. V lost 4 bases and J lost 8; bases outside the gene matches: 12. This CDR3 reads CSANYAGGPGDEQFF. The CDR3 nucleotides read TGCAGTGCTAATTATGCGGGAGGGCCTGGGGATGAGCAGTTCTTC.

This chain joins TRBV29-1 and TRBJ2-3, with a tentative D call TRBD1 (6 bases). V lost 4 bases to trimming and J lost 4 bases, with 21 bases between them. The germline V gene encodes CDR1 SQVTM and CDR2 ANQGSEA. This CDR3 region has 16 residues. CDR3 in amino acids: CSVAVAGAGTSDTQYF. The CDR3 DNA reads as TGCAGCGTTGCCGTGGCAGGGGCCGGGACGTCAGATACGCAGTATTTT.

At least ten counts were recorded for this clonotype. This rearrangement joins TRBV7-9 to TRBJ2-7; TRBD1 matches 8 bases. Trimming took 5 bases from V and 1 from J; bases not matched to a gene: 4. The CDR3 covers 14 residues. Germline CDR1 reads SEHNR; CDR2 reads FQNEAQ (reference sequence). This CDR3 reads CASSHRDRSYEQYF. The CDR3 bases are TGTGCCAGCAGCCACCGGGACAGGTCCTACGAGCAGTACTTC.

The chain couples TRBV27 to TRBJ1-5; possibly TRBD1 for D (6 bases). The CDR3 is made up of 15 amino acids. The germline V and J ends were trimmed by 6 bases and 0 bases, with 12 bases remaining between them. Germline V gene lookup returns CDR1 MNHEY and CDR2 SMNVEV (reference sequence). CDR3 sequence reads: CASSSGQFSNQPQHF. The CDR3 DNA sequence: TGTGCCAGCAGCTCCGGACAGTTTAGCAATCAGCCCCAGCATTTT.